This T cell receptor beta chain is drawn from a study of immune characteristics of hereditary and idiopathic chronic pancreatitis. With regard to the full study: Local immune cells and TCRbeta repertoires in the pancreas were profiled in this study for hereditary and idiopathic chronic pancreatitis, with control organ donor pancreases used for comparison. TCRbeta sequencing covered a few control pancreases, fewer than 10 hereditary chronic pancreatitis pancreases and about 6 idiopathic chronic pancreatitis pancreases. The gDNA-based approach was selected because the approach required minimal in vitro experimental manipulation of T cells infiltrating the pancreas.

Paper-wide results and their limitations: Vbeta-Jbeta gene family usage, including TRBV10, TRBV19, TRBV23 and TRBV5, differed between hereditary and idiopathic chronic pancreatitis. Chronic pancreatitis caused by alcohol use was not included in the study. Among around 12 chronic pancreatitis patients, a positive correlation was found between numbers of productive TCR rearrangements and disease severity scores. Because patient tissue could be obtained only at the time of TPIAT, differences in disease duration may have affected the immune findings. Significantly increased TCRbeta repertoire diversity and reduced clonality were observed in both chronic pancreatitis groups relative to controls.

V sheds 4 bases and J sheds 3 bases, leaving 16 bases between their ends. CDR1 SGHRS and CDR2 YFSETQ were looked up in the germline V gene. From the cysteine up to the phenylalanine, the CDR3 has a length of 15 residues. CDR3 DNA is the only sequence kept; it has 45 bases, read in frame from the first base. This clone was recorded only once. Its target antigen remains unknown. Base quality data are lacking; no much larger clone is found one base away. The library was produced with the immunoSEQ multiplex PCR assay. The TCRbeta CDR3 region and neighboring sequences were amplified from pancreatic genomic DNA and then sequenced. The authors processed their data as follows. Repertoire diversity was measured as a mean normalized Shannon-Wiener index, alongside productive clonality and productive rearrangement counts. The nonparametric Mann-Whitney U test was used to compare repertoire metrics between controls and chronic pancreatitis. A clonotype counted as shared when its CDR3beta sequence had identical amino acid composition and length across subjects. In TCRdb, the immuneACCESS table is reduced to in-frame sequences with V and J assigned. These tables do not hold every clone; where another copy was compared, an unresolved V gene accounts for under half, and the others remain unexplained. Clonal size and the V and J genes are those of that table, whereas D and trimming came from the DNA. The sample includes some 15,000 clones, with more than 60% observed a single time. The biggest ten clones account for 14% of the sample.

Chronic pancreatitis pancreas tissue came from patients undergoing total pancreatectomy with islet autotransplantation (TPIAT). The chronic pancreatitis patients who were included had no known history of diabetes. For TCRbeta sequencing, genomic DNA was extracted directly from bulk pancreas tissue, without T cell sorting. Pancreas tissues from patients and organ donors were collected consecutively at two US centers. The source material was pancreas tissue with hereditary chronic pancreatitis. The chain links TRBV5-1 with TRBJ1-1, with no confident D gene call. The clonotype was recovered from a human donor with chronic pancreatitis. DNA sequence: TGCGCCAGCAGCCTATCTGGGCAGGCACACACTGAAGCTTTCTTT. It codes for CASSLSGQAHTEAFF.